Shown below are 28 T cell receptor beta chains from a single sample sequenced in a study of T-cell memory formation after mild COVID-19. TCRdb used MiXCR to reprocess the 5' RACE reads, holding one entry per CDR3 protein. The sample holds more than 150,000 distinct CDR3 sequences, about 21% seen once. The sequenced material came from PBMCs or a T cell subset sorted from them (not recorded which). All receptors come from an adult woman who had mild COVID-19 (a few samples of this study predate the infection). Cell type and time point are not known.

V gene TRBV7-8 combines with J gene TRBJ2-5, with D possibly being TRBD2 (6 bases). Germline-derived CDR1 and CDR2 are SGHVS and FQNEAQ. The CDR3 sequence is 14 residues long. V was clipped by 4 bases and J by 5 bases, with 14 bases between them. CDR3 DNA sequence: TGTGCCAGCAGCTCAAGGGACTCGCGGGAGACCCAGTACTTC. This sequence encodes CASSSRDSRETQYF. The full variable domain, rest sourced from reference TRBV7-8 and TRBJ2-5, is GAGVSQSPRYKVAKRGQDVALRCDPISGHVSLFWYQQALGQGPEFLTYFQNEAQLDKSGLPSDRFFAERPEGSVSTLKIQRTQQEDSAVYLCASSSRDSRETQYFGPGTRLLVL.

The sample holds a few counts of this clonotype. The chain uses TRBV10-3 and TRBJ2-7; D is ambiguous. The germline V gene encodes CDR1 ENHRY and CDR2 SYGVKD. The CDR3 runs 12 residues. V was pared by 2 bases and J by 3 bases, with 5 bases between. The CDR3 protein is CAISEIGYEQYF. CDR3 nucleotides: TGTGCCATCAGTGAGATCGGCTACGAGCAGTACTTC.

This clonotype has just a few counts. The V gene is TRBV24-1, the J gene TRBJ2-1, with D perhaps matching TRBD2 (5 bases). This CDR3 region has 14 residues. Trimming cost V 3 bases and J 2 bases, with 7 bases left between them. Germline V gene lookup returns CDR1 KGHDR and CDR2 SFDVKD. This CDR3 reads CATSDHGAYNEQFF. CDR3 nucleotide sequence: TGTGCCACCAGTGATCACGGGGCCTACAATGAGCAGTTCTTC.

This clonotype came up a few times. This chain uses TRBV27 with TRBJ2-7, with 8 nucleotides matching TRBD1. The ends lost 5 bases at V and 2 bases at J; junction bases unmatched: 8. The CDR3 spans 15 residues. The germline V gene has CDR1 MNHEY and CDR2 SMNVEV (reference sequence). CDR3 in amino acids: CASSPPGTGPYEQYF. The CDR3 nucleotides are TGTGCCAGCAGTCCCCCCGGGACAGGTCCCTACGAGCAGTACTTC.

The chain is built from TRBV18 and TRBJ2-5; no definite D call. The CDR3 length is 10 residues. The ends were cut back, 7 bases at V and 2 bases at J, with 2 bases in the middle. Germline loops: CDR1 KGHSH, CDR2 LQKENI. The CDR3 nucleotides read TGTGCCAGCTTTCAAGAGACCCAGTACTTC. Its translation: CASFQETQYF.

The chain joins TRBV7-8 to TRBJ2-3, with D unresolved. The V end lost 8 bases, the J end lost 3 bases, and 9 bases lay between the germline ends. The CDR3 sequence is 12 residues long. Germline assignment: CDR1 SGHVS and CDR2 FQNEAQ. CDR3 sequence reads: CASGLGTDTQYF. The CDR3 DNA sequence: TGTGCCAGCGGTCTAGGGACAGATACGCAGTATTTT.

This chain uses TRBV7-2 with TRBJ1-3; 8 bases match TRBD1. Trimming took 5 bases from V and 3 from J; bases not matched to a gene: 6. The CDR3 covers 15 residues. Germline-derived CDR1 and CDR2 are SGHTA and FQGNSA. The CDR3 sequence: CASSLTGGSGNTIYF. Here the CDR3 DNA reads TGTGCCAGCAGCCTTACAGGGGGAAGTGGAAACACCATATATTTT.

The CDR3 spells CATSGTTSTYNEQFF. CDR3 coding DNA: TGTGCCACCAGTGGAACTACCTCCACCTACAATGAGCAGTTCTTC. V is TRBV24-1 and J is TRBJ2-1; no clear D. V was shortened by 5 bases and J by 2 bases, with 12 bases between the two germline ends. This CDR3 spans 15 amino acids. Germline V gene sequence: CDR1 KGHDR, CDR2 SFDVKD.

This clonotype was detected only a few times. V and J are TRBV9 and TRBJ1-2, with D possibly matching TRBD1 (6 bases). V gave up 5 bases and J gave up 4 bases, with 27 bases separating them. This CDR3 is 18 amino acids long. Germline CDR1 reads SGDLS; CDR2 reads YYNGEE. The CDR3 loop reads CASSPLWGGQGRSYGYTF. The CDR3, as DNA: TGTGCCAGCAGTCCATTATGGGGGGGCCAAGGACGATCCTATGGCTACACCTTC.

This clonotype has just one count. The chain joins TRBV19 to TRBJ1-1; D unclear. The CDR3 loop spans 13 amino acids. CDR1 and CDR2 from the germline V gene are LNHDA and SQIVND (reference sequence). V was trimmed by 5 bases and J by 3 bases, leaving 10 bases between them. For the CDR3, the DNA is TGTGCCAGTAGTGGGTTTGGGGACACTGAAGCTTTCTTT. It specifies CASSGFGDTEAFF. Variable domain in full (rest from reference TRBV19 and TRBJ1-1): DGGITQSPKYLFRKEGQNVTLSCEQNLNHDAMYWYRQDPGQGLRLIYYSQIVNDFQKGDIAEGYSVSREKKESFPLTVTSAQKNPTAFYLCASSGFGDTEAFFGQGTRLTVV.

The V gene is TRBV7-9, the J gene TRBJ2-1; D gene ambiguous. The CDR3 totals 13 residues. V lost 1 base and J 7 bases, leaving 8 bases between the germline ends. The germline gives CDR1 SEHNR, CDR2 FQNEAQ (reference sequence). The chain's CDR3 is CASSLGLENEQFF. DNA for the CDR3: TGTGCCAGCAGCTTAGGGCTTGAAAATGAGCAGTTCTTC.

There are a few counts of this clonotype. The chain combines TRBV6-1 with TRBJ1-1; D remains ambiguous. The CDR3 is 11 residues long. Germline CDR1 reads MNHNS; CDR2 reads SASEGT. The DNA for the CDR3 is TGTGCGCTGTTTGGGTTGGGGTTGGCTTTCTTT. Amino acids: CALFGLGLAFF.

The rearrangement links TRBV7-9 to TRBJ2-1; D may match TRBD1 or TRBD2 (5 bases each). CDR3 length: 12 amino acids. V lost 5 bases to trimming and J lost 8 bases, with 10 bases between them. Germline CDR1 SEHNR, CDR2 FQNEAQ (reference sequence). The CDR3 nucleotides read TGTGCCAGCAGCACGGGACGGGATGAGCAGTTCTTC. Translating it yields CASSTGRDEQFF.

The sample holds a few counts of this clonotype. The chain links TRBV12-3 or TRBV12-4 to TRBJ1-5; 7 bases match TRBD1. The CDR3 extends over 16 amino acids. J was trimmed by 7 bases and V by 4 bases; bases with no gene match: 13. The CDR3 is CASSSFTQGRGQPQHF. CDR3 in DNA: TGTGCCAGCAGTTCTTTCACACAGGGGCGAGGACAGCCCCAGCATTTT.

The sample holds a few counts of this clonotype. An end of the junction differs from the germline gene, which may be a read error. The chain joins TRBV12-3 or TRBV12-4 to TRBJ2-1; D ambiguous. The CDR3 is made up of 11 amino acids. The CDR3 DNA reads TGTGCCAGCAGTTCCTACGATGAGCAGTTCTTC. Amino acid sequence: CASSSYDEQFF.

As regards this clonotype: An end of the junction differs from the germline gene, which may be a read error. This chain joins TRBV15 and TRBJ1-5; D gene unclear. Germline CDR1 reads LNHNV; CDR2 reads YYDKDF (reference sequence). CDR3 length: 18 residues. The CDR3 nucleotides are TGTGCCACCAGCAGAGATGGGGTGAGGGAGTCGGGCAATGAGCCCCAGCATTTT. This codes for CATSRDGVRESGNEPQHF.

The chain links TRBV12-3 or TRBV12-4 to TRBJ2-7, with TRBD2 matching 7 bases. The CDR3 has 12 amino acids. The V gene end was trimmed by 3 bases and the J gene end by 5 bases; junction bases not matched to a gene: 1. CDR3 coding DNA: TGTGCCAGCAGTTTTAGCGGGCACGAGCAGTACTTC. Its translation is CASSFSGHEQYF.

V and J are TRBV5-1 and TRBJ2-7, with D maybe TRBD1 (6 bases). Trimming shortened V by 2 bases and J by 0 bases, and 12 bases separated the two germline ends. The CDR3 consists of 15 residues. The germline V gene has CDR1 SGHRS and CDR2 YFSETQ. The CDR3 DNA is TGCGCCAGCAGCTTAAGTTGGGGGCCCTCCTACGAGCAGTACTTC. This gives the protein CASSLSWGPSYEQYF. Complete variable domain (other parts from reference TRBV5-1 and TRBJ2-7): KAGVTQTPRYLIKTRGQQVTLSCSPISGHRSVSWYQQTPGQGLQFLFEYFSETQRNKGNFPGRFSGRQFSNSRSEMNVSTLELGDSALYLCASSLSWGPSYEQYFGPGTRLTVT.

This clonotype occurred a few times. This chain links TRBV12-3 or TRBV12-4 with TRBJ2-3; TRBD2 aligns across 8 bases. This CDR3 spans 15 amino acids. With V trimmed by 7 bases and J by 2 bases, 8 bases remained unmatched. CDR3 in amino acids: CASNVLAAITDTQYF. CDR3 DNA sequence: TGTGCCAGCAACGTACTAGCGGCAATCACAGATACGCAGTATTTT.

This clonotype turned up a few times. The chain combines TRBV7-8 with TRBJ2-7; no clear D gene. V was trimmed by 5 bases and J by 1 base, leaving 12 bases between them. Germline CDR1 SGHVS, CDR2 FQNEAQ. The CDR3 extends over 14 amino acids. DNA for the CDR3: TGTGCCAGCAGCAACGACGACATATCCTACGAGCAGTACTTC. Its translation: CASSNDDISYEQYF.

J is TRBJ2-7 and V is TRBV7-2; D remains ambiguous. V was cut by 0 bases and J by 5 bases, with 5 bases left in between. This CDR3 contains 12 residues. Germline V CDR1 and CDR2: SGHTA, FQGNSA. For the CDR3, the DNA is TGTGCCAGCAGCTTAGCGTGGAACGAGCAGTACTTC. Protein product: CASSLAWNEQYF.

The rearrangement links TRBV3-1 to TRBJ2-3; the match to TRBD2 covers 12 bases. Per germline, CDR1 LGHDT and CDR2 YNNKEL (reference sequence). Trimming at V came to 3 bases and at J to 6 bases, leaving 10 bases not matched to a gene. CDR3 length: 17 amino acids. DNA for the CDR3: TGTGCCAGCAGCCATGGACTAGCGGGGTCAAAGGGGGATACGCAGTATTTT. It translates to CASSHGLAGSKGDTQYF.

This clonotype was counted between two and nine times. The V call is TRBV7-9, the J call TRBJ2-3, with TRBD2 matching over 12 bases. J was trimmed by 3 bases and V by 5 bases; bases with no gene match: 3. Germline V gene lookup returns CDR1 SEHNR and CDR2 FQNEAQ (reference sequence). The CDR3 covers 15 residues. CDR3 DNA: TGTGCCAGCAGCCATCTAGCGGGAGGGACAGATACGCAGTATTTT. Translating it yields CASSHLAGGTDTQYF.

This chain uses TRBV6-6 with TRBJ1-1; D is unresolved. Germline V CDR1 and CDR2: MNHNY, SVGAGI (reference sequence). This CDR3 has 14 residues. Trimming shortened V by 5 bases and J by 1 base, and 11 bases separated the two germline ends. As DNA, the CDR3 is TGTGCCAGCAGTGTTACTGGGCCGAACACTGAAGCTTTCTTT. It yields the protein CASSVTGPNTEAFF.

This clonotype was found a few times. The rearrangement uses TRBV20-1 and TRBJ2-7; D uncertain. Germline loops: CDR1 DFQATT, CDR2 SNEGSKA (reference sequence). V lost 1 base and J lost 7, with 8 bases in between. The CDR3 covers 11 residues. Written as DNA, the CDR3 is TGCAGTGCTAGAGCGCTCGATGAGCAGTACTTC. It codes for CSARALDEQYF.

The rearrangement links TRBV11-2 to TRBJ1-5; no firm D call. The V end was cut by 5 bases, the J end by 3 bases, with 17 bases between. Per the germline V gene, CDR1 is SGHAT and CDR2 is FQNNGV. This CDR3 is 16 amino acids long. The CDR3 protein is CASSRSGLGVNQPQHF. The CDR3 nucleotides are TGTGCCAGCAGCAGGTCGGGATTAGGTGTCAATCAGCCCCAGCATTTT.

The sample holds a few counts of this clonotype. This chain joins TRBV12-3 or TRBV12-4 and TRBJ2-1; the match to TRBD2 covers 12 bases. Trimming cost V 7 bases and J 8 bases; bases outside gene matches: 12. The CDR3 extends over 16 amino acids. The CDR3 here is CASIRRASGGADEQFF. The DNA for the CDR3 is TGTGCCAGCATTCGACGCGCTAGCGGGGGGGCTGATGAGCAGTTCTTC.

CDR3 region: CASSLVQSFTEAFF. The CDR3 bases are TGTGCCAGCAGCTTAGTCCAATCTTTCACTGAAGCTTTCTTT. The rearrangement joins TRBV7-9 to TRBJ1-1; D is unresolved. The CDR3 extends over 14 amino acids. V was cut by 1 base and J by 4 bases, with 10 bases left in between. Germline V lookup: CDR1 SEHNR, CDR2 FQNEAQ (reference sequence).